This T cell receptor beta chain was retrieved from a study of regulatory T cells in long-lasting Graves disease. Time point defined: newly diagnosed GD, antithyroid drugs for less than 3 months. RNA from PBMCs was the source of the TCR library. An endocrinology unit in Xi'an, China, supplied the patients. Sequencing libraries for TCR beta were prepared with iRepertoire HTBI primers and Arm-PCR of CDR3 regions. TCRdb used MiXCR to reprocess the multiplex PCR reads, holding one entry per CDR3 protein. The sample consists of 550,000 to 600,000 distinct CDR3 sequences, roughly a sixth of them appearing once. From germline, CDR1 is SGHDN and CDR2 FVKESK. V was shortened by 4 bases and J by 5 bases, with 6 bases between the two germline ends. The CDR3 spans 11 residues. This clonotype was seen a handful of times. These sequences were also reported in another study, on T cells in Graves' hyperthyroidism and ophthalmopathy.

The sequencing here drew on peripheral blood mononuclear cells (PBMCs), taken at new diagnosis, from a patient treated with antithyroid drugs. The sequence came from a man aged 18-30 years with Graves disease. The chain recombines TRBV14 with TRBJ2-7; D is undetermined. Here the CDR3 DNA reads TGTGCCAGCAGCCGAGAGGACGAGCAGTACTTC. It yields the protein CASSREDEQYF.